This is a list of T cell receptor beta chains from one sample in a study of T cell clonotyping in hematopoietic cell transplantation. Sequencing used immunoSEQ multiplex PCR; TCRdb keeps in-frame clones, though not all of them. The data contain around 21,000 clones, around 77% of them seen just once; the ten biggest clones take up around 17%. This specimen was peripheral blood mononuclear cells, taken before stem cell transplant. These receptors were obtained from a man aged 55 to 70 with acute myeloid leukemia. Some clones in this sample may be carry-over from other donors' samples. CDR3s include the opening cysteine and the closing phenylalanine or tryptophan. The D gene is left open where the match is weak. Size tells how often a clone was seen (once, few, many) or the class of an expanded clone, and some rows leave it out.

v_gene	j_gene	abundance	d_gene	CDR3aa	CDR3nt
TRBV5-1	TRBJ1-1	once	TRBD1	CASSADMGTVAFF	TGCGCCAGCAGCGCGGATATGGGGACAGTAGCTTTCTTT
TRBV4-3	TRBJ2-1	-	-	CASSQDMSSYNEQFF	TGCGCCAGCAGCCAAGATATGAGCTCCTACAATGAGCAGTTCTTC
TRBV10-3	TRBJ1-4	medium-sized	-	CAISETQRATNEKLFF	TGTGCCATCAGTGAAACGCAGCGAGCAACTAATGAAAAACTGTTTTTT
TRBV4-1	TRBJ1-1	few	-	CASSPDRSGRNTEAFF	TGCGCCAGCAGCCCAGATCGATCAGGGAGGAACACTGAAGCTTTCTTT
TRBV7-6	TRBJ2-1	-	TRBD2	CASSFQPSGTNNEQFF	TGTGCCAGCAGCTTTCAGCCTAGCGGTACCAACAATGAGCAGTTCTTC
TRBV10-3	TRBJ2-7	medium-sized	TRBD1	CAIGQGSPPPLEQYF	TGTGCCATAGGACAGGGTTCTCCCCCGCCTCTCGAGCAGTACTTC
TRBV7-2	TRBJ2-1	-	-	CASSLAGGPRNEQFF	TGTGCCAGCAGCTTAGCAGGGGGGCCGAGGAATGAGCAGTTCTTC
TRBV7-2	TRBJ1-6	few	-	CASSLDGYNSPLHF	TGTGCCAGCAGCTTAGACGGGTATAATTCACCCCTCCACTTT
TRBV4-1	TRBJ1-2	-	TRBD1	CASSQAGQGAFSDGYTF	TGCGCCAGCAGCCAGGCAGGACAGGGGGCTTTTTCGGATGGCTACACCTTC
TRBV12-1	TRBJ1-4	-	-	CASDQGGTNEKLFF	TGTGCCAGCGACCAGGGTGGAACTAATGAAAAACTGTTTTTT
TRBV6-1	TRBJ1-2	-	TRBD1	CASSEQGAYGYTF	TGTGCCAGCAGTGAGCAGGGGGCCTATGGCTACACCTTC
TRBV7-2	TRBJ2-3	-	-	CASSLQGMVTDTQYF	TGTGCCAGCAGCTTACAGGGGATGGTCACAGATACGCAGTATTTT
TRBV4-3	TRBJ1-2	-	-	CASSQGRHYGYTF	TGCGCCAGCAGCCAGGGACGGCACTATGGCTACACCTTC
TRBV2	TRBJ2-7	-	-	CASSDPRDLAYEQYF	TGTGCCAGCAGTGATCCCCGGGACCTAGCCTACGAGCAGTACTTC
TRBV11-3	TRBJ2-2	-	-	CASSPGSIGELFF	TGTGCCAGCAGCCCAGGGAGTATCGGGGAGCTGTTTTTT
TRBV5-1	TRBJ2-5	-	TRBD2	CASSPGLAGAQETQYF	TGCGCCAGCAGCCCGGGACTAGCGGGGGCACAAGAGACCCAGTACTTC
TRBV14	TRBJ2-2	-	-	CASSQALGLAGELFF	TGTGCCAGCAGCCAAGCTCTGGGATTGGCCGGGGAGCTGTTTTTT